The 31 T cell receptor beta chains in this list originate from one sample, sequenced in a study of shared clonotypes between healthy human individuals. CD45RO-negative CD8 cells positively selected for CCR7 made up the naive population, which excluded terminally differentiated effector memory CD45RA+ cells. Only in-frame clones appear in the TCRdb table, and some are missing; sequencing was by immunoSEQ multiplex PCR. This table holds about 2 million clones, 85% to 95% found once. Sequenced material: naive CD8+ T cells sorted from blood. The source of these receptors is a man between 18 and 29 years old in good health.

CDR3 nucleotide sequence: TGCAGCGTCGGACTAGCGGGAGGCGGCGAGCAGTACTTC. This translates into CSVGLAGGGEQYF. The V gene is TRBV29-1, the J gene TRBJ2-7; the match to TRBD2 covers 14 bases. There are 13 residues in the CDR3. The ends lost 6 bases at V and 6 bases at J; junction bases unmatched: 4. The germline V gene encodes CDR1 SQVTM and CDR2 ANQGSEA.

As for this clone: Distinct nucleotide sequences in the sample also encode this CDR3. The chain couples TRBV4-1 to TRBJ2-6; TRBD2 is a possible D gene (5 bases). The germline gives CDR1 MGHRA, CDR2 YSYEKL. Trimming cost V 3 bases and J 2 bases, with 5 bases left between them. The CDR3 length is 14 residues. The CDR3 DNA follows: TGCGCCAGCAGCCAGGGAGCTGGGGCCAACGTCCTGACTTTC. This gives the protein CASSQGAGANVLTF.

The V and J genes are TRBV27 and TRBJ2-2; possible D gene TRBD2, 5 bases. CDR1 and CDR2 (germline): MNHEY, SMNVEV (reference sequence). CDR3 length: 14 amino acids. Trimming took off 10 bases at V and 2 bases at J, with 14 bases between the two ends. CDR3: CAISPGSNTGELFF. CDR3 sequence (DNA): TGTGCCATATCCCCGGGGTCAAACACCGGGGAGCTGTTTTTT.

The gene calls are TRBV9 and TRBJ2-7; TRBD2 might be the D (6 bases). V was pared by 4 bases and J by 2 bases, with 16 bases between. The length of the CDR3 is 15 residues. The germline gives CDR1 SGDLS, CDR2 YYNGEE. The CDR3 DNA follows: TGTGCCAGCAGCCCTGGCGGGGCATCGACCTACGAGCAGTACTTC. Translation: CASSPGGASTYEQYF.

The CDR3 DNA reads as TGTGCCAGCAGCTTAGTGTTTGGGACAGCTCTTTACAATGAGCAGTTCTTC. Amino acids: CASSLVFGTALYNEQFF. The gene calls are TRBV13 and TRBJ2-1, with 7 bases aligning to TRBD1. Trimming removed 1 base from V and 4 bases from J; junction bases left unmatched: 10. Germline V gene lookup returns CDR1 PRHDT and CDR2 FYEKMQ (reference sequence). This CDR3 comprises 17 residues. Full variable domain (outside the CDR3, taken from reference TRBV13 and TRBJ2-1): AAGVIQSPRHLIKEKRETATLKCYPIPRHDTVYWYQQGPGQDPQFLISFYEKMQSDKGSIPDRFSAQQFSDYHSELNMSSLELGDSALYFCASSLVFGTALYNEQFFGPGTRLTVL.

To note about this clone: This sample includes further DNA sequences coding for the same CDR3. The chain combines TRBV7-8 with TRBJ2-7; no clear D. V was clipped by 3 bases and J by 6 bases, with 9 bases between them. This CDR3 region has 12 residues. CDR1 and CDR2 (germline): SGHVS, FQNEAQ. CDR3 nucleotides: TGTGCCAGCAGCTTGGCTCCAGGCGAGCAGTACTTC. Amino acids: CASSLAPGEQYF. The variable domain in full, with the rest retrieved from reference TRBV7-8 and TRBJ2-7, is GAGVSQSPRYKVAKRGQDVALRCDPISGHVSLFWYQQALGQGPEFLTYFQNEAQLDKSGLPSDRFFAERPEGSVSTLKIQRTQQEDSAVYLCASSLAPGEQYFGPGTRLTVT.

The rearrangement joins TRBV5-4 to TRBJ2-7; no reliable D call. The CDR3 has 16 residues. Trimming removed 1 base from V and 4 bases from J, with 18 bases in between. CDR1 and CDR2 (germline): SGHNT, YYREEE (reference sequence). The CDR3: CASSLLGAGSWYEQYF. Here the CDR3 DNA reads TGTGCCAGCAGCTTGTTGGGTGCAGGCTCATGGTACGAGCAGTACTTC.

The chain combines TRBV5-6 with TRBJ2-7; TRBD1 is a possible D gene (5 bases). The CDR3 runs 15 residues. Germline V gene lookup returns CDR1 SGHDT and CDR2 YYEEEE. The V gene lost 1 base and the J gene lost 3 bases, with 14 bases spanning the gap. The CDR3 reads CASSLLQGIYYEQYF. CDR3 sequence (DNA): TGTGCCAGCAGCTTGCTCCAGGGCATCTACTACGAGCAGTACTTC.

The J gene is TRBJ1-2, the V gene TRBV7-9, with TRBD1 matching over 9 bases. This CDR3 region has 15 residues. Germline loops: CDR1 SEHNR, CDR2 FQNEAQ (reference sequence). Germline trimming cut 4 bases from V and 2 bases from J; bases unmatched to any gene: 5. The CDR3 protein is CASSSLGQGNYGYTF. The CDR3 DNA sequence: TGTGCCAGCAGCTCCCTGGGACAGGGAAACTATGGCTACACCTTC.

This chain links TRBV29-1 with TRBJ1-2; 9 nucleotides line up with TRBD1. The germline V gene has CDR1 SQVTM and CDR2 ANQGSEA. The V segment lost 3 bases and the J segment 0 bases; nucleotides outside the gene matches: 2. The CDR3 is made up of 14 amino acids. The CDR3: CSVEDRGSNYGYTF. DNA of the CDR3: TGCAGCGTTGAGGACAGGGGTTCTAACTATGGCTACACCTTC.

This clone was counted only a few times. Other DNA sequences in this sample translate to the same CDR3. The chain has TRBV5-1 and TRBJ1-1; D uncertain. The V end was cut by 0 bases, the J end by 1 base, with 4 bases between. Germline CDR1 reads SGHRS; CDR2 reads YFSETQ. CDR3 length: 13 residues. As DNA, the CDR3 is TGCGCCAGCAGCTTGGCGGGGAACACTGAAGCTTTCTTT. Translating gives CASSLAGNTEAFF.

The count of this clone is one. The rearrangement uses TRBV4-3 and TRBJ2-7; TRBD1 matches at 7 bases. Trimming took 5 bases from V and 1 from J; bases not matched to a gene: 8. Germline assignment: CDR1 LGHNA and CDR2 YSLEER. This CDR3 contains 15 residues. CDR3 residues: CASSVSAGGSYEQYF. As DNA, the CDR3 is TGCGCCAGCAGCGTTTCTGCAGGGGGTTCCTACGAGCAGTACTTC.

This chain joins TRBV7-9 and TRBJ2-7; 11 bases are a match to TRBD1. CDR1 SEHNR and CDR2 FQNEAQ come from the germline V gene (reference sequence). With 5 bases clipped from V and 4 bases from J, the junction kept 13 bases outside the gene matches. The CDR3 length is 17 residues. The CDR3 DNA follows: TGTGCCAGCAGCGACGCCGGGACAGGGGGTTCCCAATACGAGCAGTACTTC. It specifies CASSDAGTGGSQYEQYF. The variable domain in full, with the rest retrieved from reference TRBV7-9 and TRBJ2-7, is DTGVSQNPRHKITKRGQNVTFRCDPISEHNRLYWYRQTLGQGPEFLTYFQNEAQLEKSRLLSDRFSAERPKGSFSTLEIQRTEQGDSAMYLCASSDAGTGGSQYEQYFGPGTRLTVT.

V is TRBV27 and J is TRBJ1-2; D uncertain. Looked up from germline, CDR1 is MNHEY and CDR2 is SMNVEV (reference sequence). V was pared by 3 bases and J by 3 bases, with 11 bases between. There are 14 residues in the CDR3. CDR3 amino acids: CASSFGGSDYGYTF. Here the CDR3 DNA reads TGTGCCAGCAGTTTCGGAGGGTCGGACTATGGCTACACCTTC.

This chain connects TRBV28 to TRBJ2-1; D is unclear. The CDR3 is 11 residues long. CDR1 and CDR2 from the germline V gene are MDHEN and SYDVKM. V gave up 5 bases and J gave up 4 bases, with 3 bases separating them. In nucleotides, the CDR3 is TGTGCCAGCAGTCAATACAATGAGCAGTTCTTC. Residues: CASSQYNEQFF.

V usage is TRBV12-5 and J usage is TRBJ2-3, with 13 bases matching TRBD2. The V gene's germline CDR1 is LGHNT and CDR2 FRNRAP. The ends lost 6 bases at V and 2 bases at J; junction bases unmatched: 11. The CDR3 is 18 residues long. As DNA, the CDR3 is TGTGCTAGTGGCCCTTCGACTAGCGGGGGGCCCTACACAGATACGCAGTATTTT. It translates to CASGPSTSGGPYTDTQYF.

The chain employs TRBV16 and TRBJ2-1; the match to TRBD2 covers 10 bases. The germline CDR1 and CDR2 sequences are KGHSY and FQNENV. The CDR3 spans 15 residues. The junction had 2 bases not matched to a gene; V was cut back by 5 bases and J by 1 base. This chain's CDR3 is CASSLLAGSYNEQFF. The CDR3 DNA reads TGTGCCAGCAGCTTACTAGCGGGGTCCTACAATGAGCAGTTCTTC.

This clone was seen a handful of times. The sample carries other DNA sequences with the same CDR3. This sequence joins TRBV5-1 and TRBJ2-7; 10 nucleotides line up with TRBD2. This CDR3 has 14 residues. The germline V gene has CDR1 SGHRS and CDR2 YFSETQ. V gave up 2 bases and J gave up 4 bases; unmatched junction bases: 3. The CDR3 spells CASSLTSGTYEQYF. CDR3 sequence (DNA): TGCGCCAGCAGCTTAACTAGCGGGACATACGAGCAGTACTTC.

The V call is TRBV4-2, the J call TRBJ2-7, with 9 bases identical to TRBD1. CDR1 is LGHNA and CDR2 is YNFKEQ in the germline V gene. The CDR3 has 14 amino acids. Trimming cost V 3 bases and J 3 bases; bases outside gene matches: 3. In DNA form, the CDR3 reads TGTGCCAGCAGCCAGGGGACAGGGAACTACGAGCAGTACTTC. It translates to CASSQGTGNYEQYF.

The chain employs TRBV7-2 and TRBJ2-3; 9 nucleotides line up with TRBD1. CDR3 size: 15 residues. Germline V lookup: CDR1 SGHTA, CDR2 FQGNSA. V shed 5 bases and J 3 bases; nucleotides not matched to a gene: 6. CDR3 protein: CASSAWDRETDTQYF. CDR3 DNA sequence: TGTGCCAGCAGCGCTTGGGACAGGGAGACAGATACGCAGTATTTT.

This clone has only a few counts. The V call is TRBV7-3, the J call TRBJ1-6; 9 nucleotides align to TRBD1. V gave up 1 base and J gave up 6 bases; unmatched junction bases: 7. The CDR3 extends over 17 amino acids. Germline CDR1 reads SGHTA; CDR2 reads FQGTGA. CDR3 sequence reads: CASSLNGQGLGNSPLHF. The CDR3 nucleotides read TGTGCCAGCAGCTTAAATGGACAGGGGCTAGGTAATTCACCCCTCCACTTT.

The chain has TRBV30 and TRBJ2-1, with D maybe TRBD2 (5 bases). The V gene lost 4 bases and the J gene lost 3 bases, with 16 bases spanning the gap. This CDR3 spans 15 amino acids. Germline-derived CDR1 and CDR2 are GTSNPN and SVGIG (reference sequence). The CDR3 DNA reads TGTGCCTGGACCAAAGACATAGGAGGCTACAATGAGCAGTTCTTC. Protein product: CAWTKDIGGYNEQFF.

V usage is TRBV27 and J usage is TRBJ2-1, with 9 bases lining up with TRBD2. This CDR3 region has 15 residues. CDR1 MNHEY and CDR2 SMNVEV come from the germline V gene (reference sequence). V was clipped by 3 bases and J by 6 bases; unmatched bases: 6. Written as DNA, the CDR3 is TGTGCCAGCAGTTTCGGGCGGGAGGGGGCCAATGAGCAGTTCTTC. As protein: CASSFGREGANEQFF.

The chain couples TRBV11-2 to TRBJ2-7, with 10 bases aligning to TRBD2. This CDR3 contains 17 residues. V was clipped by 2 bases and J by 1 base; unmatched bases: 8. From germline, CDR1 is SGHAT and CDR2 FQNNGV. In DNA, the CDR3 is TGTGCCAGCAGCTTAACTAGCGGGATTCTACTATCCTACGAGCAGTACTTC. The encoded protein is CASSLTSGILLSYEQYF. Filled out from reference TRBV11-2 and TRBJ2-7, the complete variable domain reads EAGVAQSPRYKIIEKRQSVAFWCNPISGHATLYWYQQILGQGPKLLIQFQNNGVVDDSQLPKDRFSAERLKGVDSTLKIQPAKLEDSAVYLCASSLTSGILLSYEQYFGPGTRLTVT.

The chain links TRBV5-4 to TRBJ2-7; TRBD2 agrees at 10 bases. In germline, CDR1 is SGHNT, CDR2 YYREEE (reference sequence). V shed 4 bases, J shed 2 bases, and the junction held 6 bases outside the gene matches. This CDR3 contains 15 residues. The CDR3 nucleotides read TGTGCCAGCAGCGCTAGCGGGAGCTACACCTACGAGCAGTACTTC. Translating it yields CASSASGSYTYEQYF.

The chain joins TRBV11-2 to TRBJ2-3, with D tentatively TRBD1 (6 bases). Germline CDR1 is SGHAT and CDR2 is FQNNGV. V lost 4 bases and J lost 2, with 16 bases in between. The CDR3 length is 16 residues. The CDR3 sequence: CASSSDAWGPTDTQYF. The CDR3 DNA reads as TGTGCCAGCAGCTCCGACGCCTGGGGGCCCACAGATACGCAGTATTTT.

The chain carries TRBV7-9 and TRBJ2-5; no definite D call. The CDR3 runs to 13 residues. The germline CDR1 and CDR2 sequences are SEHNR and FQNEAQ (reference sequence). The V end was cut by 3 bases, the J end by 1 base, with 6 bases between. The CDR3 loop is CASSFVTQETQYF. CDR3 nucleotide sequence: TGTGCCAGCAGCTTCGTCACCCAAGAGACCCAGTACTTC. The full variable domain, completed using reference TRBV7-9 and TRBJ2-5, is DTGVSQNPRHKITKRGQNVTFRCDPISEHNRLYWYRQTLGQGPEFLTYFQNEAQLEKSRLLSDRFSAERPKGSFSTLEIQRTEQGDSAMYLCASSFVTQETQYFGPGTRLLVL.

The chain has TRBV2 and TRBJ1-1; 7 bases match TRBD1. Looked up from germline, CDR1 is SNHLY and CDR2 is FYNNEI. The junction had 7 bases not matched to a gene; V was cut back by 3 bases and J by 0 bases. This CDR3 is 16 amino acids long. CDR3 coding DNA: TGTGCCAGCAGTGACTGGACAGGCCAATTGAACACTGAAGCTTTCTTT. It yields the protein CASSDWTGQLNTEAFF.

The genes are TRBV4-3 and TRBJ1-5; 11 nucleotides align to TRBD1. V shed 0 bases and J 7 bases; nucleotides not matched to a gene: 5. Germline V CDR1 and CDR2: LGHNA, YSLEER. The CDR3 runs to 16 residues. The CDR3 sequence: CASSQDWTGGGQPQHF. In DNA form, the CDR3 reads TGCGCCAGCAGCCAAGACTGGACAGGGGGCGGCCAGCCCCAGCATTTT.

CDR3 bases: TGTGCCAGCAGTTTTTGGACAGGGGACTATGGCTACACCTTC. This gives the protein CASSFWTGDYGYTF. The chain uses TRBV6-6 and TRBJ1-2, with 9 nucleotides matching TRBD1. J gave up 3 bases and V 4 bases, and 3 bases lay outside the gene matches. The CDR3 runs 14 residues. Germline V gene sequence: CDR1 MNHNY, CDR2 SVGAGI (reference sequence).

The chain employs TRBV7-8 and TRBJ2-7, with D hard to call. The CDR3 runs 14 residues. V gave up 1 base and J gave up 4 bases, with 11 bases separating them. CDR1 is SGHVS and CDR2 is FQNEAQ in the germline V gene. The CDR3 here is CASSLGAPGYEQYF. DNA of the CDR3: TGTGCCAGCAGCTTAGGCGCACCGGGTTACGAGCAGTACTTC. Supplemented by reference TRBV7-8 and TRBJ2-7, the full variable domain reads GAGVSQSPRYKVAKRGQDVALRCDPISGHVSLFWYQQALGQGPEFLTYFQNEAQLDKSGLPSDRFFAERPEGSVSTLKIQRTQQEDSAVYLCASSLGAPGYEQYFGPGTRLTVT.